Listed below are T cell receptor beta chains from one sample, sequenced in a study of post-analysis software for immune sequencing data. MiXCR, run by TCRdb on the PCR reads, gives a single entry per CDR3 protein. The repertoire consists of some 890,000 distinct CDR3 sequences, with roughly 50% occurring once and the leading ten covering roughly 4.4%. The sample comprised blood. These receptors came from a girl aged 10 to 17 with multiple sclerosis. Both conserved end residues are part of each CDR3. The D gene is left open where the match is weak. Some rows mark clone size as missing; the rest say once, few, many or name a class of expanded clone.

>few|TRBJ2-3|TRBD2|TRBV9
CASSEREIRDTQYF
TGTGCCAGCTCTGAGCGGGAGATTCGGGATACGCAGTATTTT
>few|TRBJ2-7|TRBD2|TRBV20-1
CSARLVLAGAPGEQYF
TGCAGTGCTAGATTAGTGCTAGCGGGAGCTCCGGGAGAGCAGTACTTC
>NA|TRBJ2-5|NA|TRBV11-2
CASSLQRGSYNEQYF
TGTGCCAGCAGCTTACAACGGGGGTCCTACAATGAGCAGTACTTC
>NA|TRBJ2-7|NA|TRBV20-1
CSARGARGIVYEQYF
TGCAGTGCTAGGGGGGCCAGGGGAATAGTCTACGAGCAGTACTTC
>NA|TRBJ2-3|NA|TRBV20-1
CSAAGRFTDTQYF
TGCAGTGCGGCGGGACGTTTTACAGATACGCAGTATTTT
>NA|TRBJ2-3|TRBD2|TRBV20-1
CSAGRGRADTQYF
TGCAGTGCTGGCCGCGGGAGGGCAGATACGCAGTATTTT
>NA|TRBJ1-2|TRBD1|TRBV20-1
CSATPGTGGYGYTF
TGCAGTGCTACCCCCGGGACAGGGGGCTATGGCTACACCTTC
>NA|TRBJ2-1|TRBD2|TRBV5-1
CASLRTSGSSEQFF
TGCGCCAGCCTCAGGACTAGCGGGAGCAGTGAGCAGTTCTTC
>NA|TRBJ2-1|TRBD2|TRBV5-1
CASSFPGLAVDEQFF
TGCGCCAGCAGCTTCCCGGGACTAGCGGTTGATGAGCAGTTCTTC
>NA|TRBJ2-5|NA|TRBV6-6
CASSSDQAQETQYF
TGTGCCAGCAGCTCTGACCAAGCCCAAGAGACCCAGTACTTC
>NA|TRBJ2-3|TRBD2|TRBV5-1
CASSPGTSADTQYF
TGCGCCAGCAGCCCAGGAACTAGCGCAGATACGCAGTATTTT
>few|TRBJ2-3|TRBD2|TRBV10-2
CASRVTTSGIGPAQYF
TGCGCCAGCAGGGTTACTACTAGCGGGATTGGCCCCGCGCAGTATTTT
>NA|TRBJ2-1|TRBD2|TRBV5-1
CASSSAGLAENEQFF
TGCGCCAGCAGTTCCGCCGGACTAGCGGAGAATGAGCAGTTCTTC
>few|TRBJ2-1|TRBD2|TRBV7-6
CASSLARAGAPYNEQFF
TGTGCCAGCAGCTTAGCGCGGGCGGGAGCCCCATACAATGAGCAGTTCTTC
>NA|TRBJ2-1|TRBD2|TRBV29-1
CSVEDRTSGTNWQFF
TGCAGCGTTGAAGATCGGACTAGCGGGACGAATTGGCAGTTCTTC
>few|TRBJ2-1|NA|TRBV20-1
CSAGRTGYNEQFF
TGCAGTGCTGGACGGACGGGGTACAATGAGCAGTTCTTC
>many|TRBJ2-7|NA|TRBV29-1
CSVGEGAVHEQYF
TGCAGCGTTGGGGAGGGGGCGGTCCACGAGCAGTACTTC
>few|TRBJ2-5|TRBD2|TRBV20-1
CSARRGGGQETQYF
TGCAGTGCTAGACGGGGCGGGGGGCAAGAGACCCAGTACTTC
>NA|TRBJ2-5|TRBD2|TRBV5-1
CASSTRTGGQETQYF
TGCGCCAGCAGCACTCGGACGGGAGGGCAGGAGACCCAGTACTTC
>NA|TRBJ2-1|NA|TRBV7-3
CASSLSASYNEQFF
TGTGCCAGCAGCTTATCAGCCTCCTACAATGAGCAGTTCTTC
>many|TRBJ2-7|NA|TRBV5-1
CASSSTDYEQYF
TGCGCCAGCAGCTCGACGGATTACGAGCAGTACTTC
>once|TRBJ2-1|NA|TRBV29-1
CSVSLGGGELFF
TGCAGCGTCAGTCTAGGCGGCGGGGAGCTGTTCTTC
>few|TRBJ2-3|TRBD2|TRBV29-1
CSLRGLATDTQYF
TGCAGTCTCCGAGGACTAGCTACAGATACGCAGTATTTT
>NA|TRBJ2-7|NA|TRBV18
CASSPQALANYEQYF
TGTGCCAGCTCACCACAAGCTCTAGCCAACTACGAGCAGTACTTC
>NA|TRBJ2-3|NA|TRBV20-1
CSAREPLSDTQYF
TGCAGTGCTAGAGAACCGCTCTCGGATACGCAGTATTTT
>NA|TRBJ2-7|TRBD1|TRBV27
CASSPGQGVVEQYF
TGTGCCAGCAGTCCGGGACAGGGGGTTGTCGAGCAGTACTTC
>NA|TRBJ2-1|NA|TRBV29-1
CGMGTPSSYNEQFF
TGCGGCATGGGGACACCCTCATCCTACAATGAGCAGTTCTTC
>NA|TRBJ1-4|NA|TRBV29-1
CSAGTVINEKLFF
TGCAGCGCAGGGACGGTGATTAATGAAAAACTGTTTTTT
>NA|TRBJ1-4|NA|TRBV25-1
CASSGILGQIVLEEKLFF
TGTGCCAGCAGTGGAATCCTGGGACAAATCGTTTTAGAGGAAAAACTGTTTTTT
>few|TRBJ1-2|NA|TRBV15
CATSRGGSNYGYTF
TGTGCCACCAGCAGAGGAGGCAGTAACTATGGCTACACCTTC
>NA|TRBJ2-1|NA|TRBV15
CATSRDRTTSLSYNEQFF
TGTGCCACCAGCAGAGATCGGACTACCTCACTTTCCTACAATGAGCAGTTCTTC
>NA|TRBJ2-5|TRBD2|TRBV4-2
CASSQVGAGGLREETQYF
TGTGCCAGCAGCCAAGTCGGAGCGGGAGGGCTAAGAGAAGAGACCCAGTACTTC
>NA|TRBJ2-1|TRBD2|TRBV7-8
CASSLNTGGTYNEQFF
TGTGCCAGCAGCTTAAACACGGGAGGAACCTACAATGAGCAGTTCTTC
>NA|TRBJ2-5|NA|TRBV18
CASSLNGQQETQYF
TGTGCCAGCTCCCTAAATGGACAGCAAGAGACCCAGTACTTC
>few|TRBJ2-7|NA|TRBV5-1
CASSPQTRGEQYF
TGCGCCAGCAGCCCCCAAACAAGGGGTGAGCAGTACTTC
>NA|TRBJ2-1|NA|TRBV3-1
CASSQFPNEQFF
TGTGCCAGCAGCCAATTTCCAAATGAGCAGTTCTTC
>few|TRBJ2-1|NA|TRBV10-3
CAISGTKNEQFF
TGTGCCATCAGTGGGACTAAGAATGAGCAGTTCTTC
>NA|TRBJ2-7|TRBD2|TRBV20-1
CSARGTSGGPGYEQYF
TGCAGTGCTAGGGGGACTAGCGGGGGGCCAGGGTACGAGCAGTACTTC
>NA|TRBJ1-2|NA|TRBV4-1
CASSQETGGYGYTF
TGCGCCAGCAGCCAAGAAACAGGTGGCTATGGCTACACCTTC
>NA|TRBJ1-4|TRBD1|TRBV20-1
CSADRGQEKLFF
TGCAGTGCGGACAGGGGGCAGGAAAAACTGTTTTTT
>NA|TRBJ2-1|TRBD2|TRBV20-1
CSARATALAVSYNEQFF
TGCAGTGCTAGAGCCACCGCTCTAGCGGTCTCCTACAATGAGCAGTTCTTC
>NA|TRBJ2-7|TRBD1|TRBV7-9
CASSSPGQGADEQYF
TGTGCCAGCAGCTCCCCTGGACAGGGGGCCGACGAGCAGTACTTC
>NA|TRBJ2-3|NA|TRBV7-9
CASSPVTSTGSGEPDTQYF
TGTGCCAGCAGCCCCGTGACTTCGACCGGATCGGGAGAACCAGATACGCAGTATTTT
>NA|TRBJ1-2|NA|TRBV6-1
CASSGHINGYTF
TGTGCCAGCAGTGGGCATATAAACGGCTACACCTTC
>NA|TRBJ1-2|TRBD1|TRBV14
CASSQRDRGLYGYTF
TGTGCCAGCAGCCAAAGGGACAGGGGGCTATATGGCTACACCTTC
>few|TRBJ2-7|TRBD2|TRBV20-1
CSAPGLAYSEQYF
TGCAGTGCTCCGGGACTAGCGTATAGCGAGCAGTACTTC
>NA|TRBJ2-5|NA|TRBV5-1
CASSLEGDSYF
TGCGCCAGCAGCTTGGAGGGGGATTCGTACTTC
>NA|TRBJ2-5|NA|TRBV18
CASSPGRPSAGETQYF
TGTGCCAGCTCACCAGGGCGGCCATCCGCGGGAGAGACCCAGTACTTC
>few|TRBJ1-4|NA|TRBV25-1
CASSERRVGEKLFF
TGTGCCAGCAGTGAAAGGAGGGTCGGAGAAAAACTGTTTTTT
>NA|TRBJ2-1|TRBD2|TRBV12-3/TRBV12-4
CASSPGLAGVRVNEQFF
TGTGCCAGCAGTCCGGGACTAGCGGGAGTTCGTGTTAATGAGCAGTTCTTC
>few|TRBJ1-1|NA|TRBV29-1
CSLPQNTRAEAFF
TGCAGCCTCCCCCAGAACACCAGGGCTGAAGCTTTCTTT
>few|TRBJ2-3|TRBD2|TRBV12-3/TRBV12-4
CASSLTSGIFKGDTQYF
TGTGCCAGCAGTTTAACTAGCGGCATTTTTAAAGGAGATACGCAGTATTTT
>NA|TRBJ1-2|NA|TRBV12-5
CASGLVTAKANYGYTF
TGTGCTAGTGGTTTGGTGACAGCCAAAGCTAACTATGGCTACACCTTC
>NA|TRBJ2-7|TRBD2|TRBV5-4
CASSPWTSGPPYEQYF
TGTGCCAGCAGCCCGTGGACTAGCGGGCCCCCCTACGAGCAGTACTTC